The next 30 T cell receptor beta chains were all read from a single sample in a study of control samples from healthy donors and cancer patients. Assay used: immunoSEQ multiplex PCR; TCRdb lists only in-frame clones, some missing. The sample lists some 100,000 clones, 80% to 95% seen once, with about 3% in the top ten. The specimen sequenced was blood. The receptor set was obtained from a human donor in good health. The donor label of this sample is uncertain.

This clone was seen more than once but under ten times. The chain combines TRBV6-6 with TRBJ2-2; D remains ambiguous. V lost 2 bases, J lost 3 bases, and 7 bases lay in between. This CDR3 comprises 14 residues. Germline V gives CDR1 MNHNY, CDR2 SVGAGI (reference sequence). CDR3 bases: TGTGCCAGCAGTTACCCAGCTCACACCGGGGAGCTGTTTTTT. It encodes CASSYPAHTGELFF.

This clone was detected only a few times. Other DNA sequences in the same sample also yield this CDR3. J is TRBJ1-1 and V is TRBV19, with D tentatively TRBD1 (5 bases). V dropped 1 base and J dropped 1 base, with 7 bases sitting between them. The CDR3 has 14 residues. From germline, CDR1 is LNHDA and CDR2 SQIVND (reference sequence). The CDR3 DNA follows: TGTGCCAGTAGTATAGTTGGGGGGAACACTGAAGCTTTCTTT. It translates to CASSIVGGNTEAFF.

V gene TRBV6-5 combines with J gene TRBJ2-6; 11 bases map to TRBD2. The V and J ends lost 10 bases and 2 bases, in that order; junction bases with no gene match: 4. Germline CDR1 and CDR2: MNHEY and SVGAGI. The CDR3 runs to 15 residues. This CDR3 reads CATELAGAGANVLTF. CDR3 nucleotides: TGTGCCACGGAACTAGCGGGGGCTGGGGCCAACGTCCTGACTTTC.

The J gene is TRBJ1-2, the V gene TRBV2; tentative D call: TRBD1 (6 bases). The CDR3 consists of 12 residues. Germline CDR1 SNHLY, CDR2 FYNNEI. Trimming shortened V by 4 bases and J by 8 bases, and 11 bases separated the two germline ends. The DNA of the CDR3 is TGTGCCAGCAGTGCAATTGGGGGCGGCTACACCTTC. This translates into CASSAIGGGYTF.

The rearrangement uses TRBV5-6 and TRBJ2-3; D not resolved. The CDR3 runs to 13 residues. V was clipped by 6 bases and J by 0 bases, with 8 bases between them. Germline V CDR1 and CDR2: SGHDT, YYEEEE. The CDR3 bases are TGTGCCAGCAACGGTTATAGCACAGATACGCAGTATTTT. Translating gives CASNGYSTDTQYF.

Here the CDR3 DNA reads TGTGCCAGCAGCCAAGGTCGGGGGAATTCCGAAAAACTGTTTTTT. Residues: CASSQGRGNSEKLFF. The genes are TRBV3-1 (or the pseudogene TRBV3-2) and TRBJ1-4, with a possible D match to TRBD1 (5 bases). CDR3 size: 15 residues. CDR1 and CDR2 (germline): LGHDT, YNNKEL (reference sequence). V shed 1 base and J shed 8 bases, with 14 bases lying between them.

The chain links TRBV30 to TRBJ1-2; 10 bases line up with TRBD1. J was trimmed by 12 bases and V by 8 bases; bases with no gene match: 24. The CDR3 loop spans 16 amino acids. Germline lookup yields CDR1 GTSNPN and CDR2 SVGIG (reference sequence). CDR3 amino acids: CATPRTGGPTSMANTF. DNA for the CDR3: TGTGCCACCCCGAGGACAGGGGGTCCGACTTCTATGGCTAACACCTTC.

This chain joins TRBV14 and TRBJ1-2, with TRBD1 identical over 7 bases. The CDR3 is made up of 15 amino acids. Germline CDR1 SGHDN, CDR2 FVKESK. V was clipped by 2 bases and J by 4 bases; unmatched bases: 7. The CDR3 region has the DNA TGTGCCAGCAGCCAACGCACGGCAGGGGGCTATGGCTACACCTTC. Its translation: CASSQRTAGGYGYTF.

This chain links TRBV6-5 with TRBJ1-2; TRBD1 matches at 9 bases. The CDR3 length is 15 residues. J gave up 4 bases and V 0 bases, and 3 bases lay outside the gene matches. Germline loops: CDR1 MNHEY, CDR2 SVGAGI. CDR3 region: CASSYSTGGFYGYTF. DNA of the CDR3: TGTGCCAGCAGTTACTCGACAGGGGGTTTCTATGGCTACACCTTC.

The CDR3 sequence is CASSRDVLYNEQFF. CDR3 sequence (DNA): TGTGCCAGCAGCCGGGACGTCCTATACAATGAGCAGTTCTTC. The chain uses TRBV7-2 and TRBJ2-1, with D tentatively TRBD1 or TRBD2 (5 bases each). The germline V gene has CDR1 SGHTA and CDR2 FQGNSA. The CDR3 contains 14 residues. Trimming shortened V by 5 bases and J by 4 bases, and 12 bases separated the two germline ends.

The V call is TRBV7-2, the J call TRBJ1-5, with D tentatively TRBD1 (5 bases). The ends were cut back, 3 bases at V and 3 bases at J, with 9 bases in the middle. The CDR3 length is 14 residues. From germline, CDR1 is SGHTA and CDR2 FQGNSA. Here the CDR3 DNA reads TGTGCCAGCAGCTTGGGACGGTACAATCAGCCCCAGCATTTT. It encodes CASSLGRYNQPQHF.

CDR3 in DNA: TGTGCCAGCAGCTGGGGGCCCGGACAGGATTCACCCCTCCACTTT. Translating it yields CASSWGPGQDSPLHF. The chain has TRBV5-6 and TRBJ1-6, with 7 bases matching TRBD1. The J segment lost 8 bases and the V segment lost 3 bases, leaving 8 bases of the junction unmatched. Germline lookup yields CDR1 SGHDT and CDR2 YYEEEE. This CDR3 is built from 15 residues.

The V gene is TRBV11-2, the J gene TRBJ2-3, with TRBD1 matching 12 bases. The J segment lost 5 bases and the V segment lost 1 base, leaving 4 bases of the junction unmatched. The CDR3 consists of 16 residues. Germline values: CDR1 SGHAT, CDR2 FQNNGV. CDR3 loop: CASSLGWDRGQDTQYF. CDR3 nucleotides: TGTGCCAGCAGCTTAGGGTGGGACAGGGGGCAAGATACGCAGTATTTT.

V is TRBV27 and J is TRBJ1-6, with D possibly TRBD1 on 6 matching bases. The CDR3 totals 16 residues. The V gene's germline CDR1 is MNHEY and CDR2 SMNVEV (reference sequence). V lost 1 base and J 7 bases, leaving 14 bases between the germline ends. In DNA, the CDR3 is TGTGCCAGCAGTTTATTTCCGGCAGGGGCAAATTCACCCCTCCACTTT. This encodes CASSLFPAGANSPLHF.

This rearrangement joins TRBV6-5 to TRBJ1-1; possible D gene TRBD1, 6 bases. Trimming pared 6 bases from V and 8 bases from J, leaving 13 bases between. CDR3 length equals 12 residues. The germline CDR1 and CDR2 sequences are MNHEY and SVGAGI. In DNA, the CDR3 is TGTGCCAGCAGGGGGACACCGGTCGAAGCTTTCTTT. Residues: CASRGTPVEAFF.

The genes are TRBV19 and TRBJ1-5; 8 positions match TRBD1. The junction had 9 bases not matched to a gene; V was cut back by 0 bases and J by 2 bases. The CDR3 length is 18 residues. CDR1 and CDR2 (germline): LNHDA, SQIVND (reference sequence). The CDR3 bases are TGTGCCAGTAGTATAGAAGACAGGGGTGGATCGGGCAATCAGCCCCAGCATTTT. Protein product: CASSIEDRGGSGNQPQHF.

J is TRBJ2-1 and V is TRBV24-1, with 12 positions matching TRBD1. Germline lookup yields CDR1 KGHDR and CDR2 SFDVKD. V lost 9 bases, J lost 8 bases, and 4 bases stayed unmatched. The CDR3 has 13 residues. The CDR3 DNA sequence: TGTGCCACCGCGGGACAGGGGGCACATGAGCAGTTCTTC. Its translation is CATAGQGAHEQFF.

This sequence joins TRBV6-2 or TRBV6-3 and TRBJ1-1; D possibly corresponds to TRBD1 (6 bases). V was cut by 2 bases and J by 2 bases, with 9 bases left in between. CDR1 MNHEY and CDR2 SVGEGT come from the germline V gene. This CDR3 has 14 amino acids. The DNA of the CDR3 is TGTGCCAGCAGTTACATGGGGGCAAACACTGAAGCTTTCTTT. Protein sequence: CASSYMGANTEAFF.

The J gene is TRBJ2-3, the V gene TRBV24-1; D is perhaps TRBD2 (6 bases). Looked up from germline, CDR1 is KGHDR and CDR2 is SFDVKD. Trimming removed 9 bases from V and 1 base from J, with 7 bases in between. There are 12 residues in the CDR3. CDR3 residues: CATGTGTDTQYF. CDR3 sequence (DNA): TGTGCCACCGGGACTGGCACAGATACGCAGTATTTT.

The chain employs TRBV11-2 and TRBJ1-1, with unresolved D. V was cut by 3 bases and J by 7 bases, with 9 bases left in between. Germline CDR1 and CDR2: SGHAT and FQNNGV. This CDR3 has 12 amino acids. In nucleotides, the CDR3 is TGTGCCAGCAGCTTGAAGCTCGGTGAAGCTTTCTTT. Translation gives CASSLKLGEAFF.

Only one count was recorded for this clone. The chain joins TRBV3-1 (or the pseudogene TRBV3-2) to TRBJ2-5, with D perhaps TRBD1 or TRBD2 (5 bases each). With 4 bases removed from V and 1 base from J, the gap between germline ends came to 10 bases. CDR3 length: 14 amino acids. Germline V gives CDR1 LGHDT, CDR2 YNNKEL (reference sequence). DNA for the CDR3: TGTGCCAGCAGCCGCTCGGGGACCCAAGAGACCCAGTACTTC. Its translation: CASSRSGTQETQYF.

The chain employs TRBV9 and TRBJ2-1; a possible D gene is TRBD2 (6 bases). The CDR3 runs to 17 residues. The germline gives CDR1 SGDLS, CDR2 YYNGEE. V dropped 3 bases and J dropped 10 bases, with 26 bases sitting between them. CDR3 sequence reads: CASSGSGVLEGKDEQFF. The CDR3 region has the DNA TGTGCCAGCAGCGGATCTGGCGTTTTGGAGGGCAAGGACGAGCAGTTCTTC.

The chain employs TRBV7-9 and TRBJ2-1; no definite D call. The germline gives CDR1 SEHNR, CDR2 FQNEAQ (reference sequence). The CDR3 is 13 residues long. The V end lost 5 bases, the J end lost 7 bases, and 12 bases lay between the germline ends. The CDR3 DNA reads TGTGCCAGCAGCCCCACCGTGGGGAATGAGCAGTTCTTC. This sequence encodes CASSPTVGNEQFF.

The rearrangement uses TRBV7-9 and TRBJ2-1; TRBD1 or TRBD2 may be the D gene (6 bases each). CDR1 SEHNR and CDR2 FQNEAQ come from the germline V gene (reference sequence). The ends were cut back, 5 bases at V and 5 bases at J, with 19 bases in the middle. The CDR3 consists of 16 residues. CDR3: CASSPSGAKVNNEQFF. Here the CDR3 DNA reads TGTGCCAGCAGCCCGTCGGGGGCGAAAGTAAACAATGAGCAGTTCTTC.

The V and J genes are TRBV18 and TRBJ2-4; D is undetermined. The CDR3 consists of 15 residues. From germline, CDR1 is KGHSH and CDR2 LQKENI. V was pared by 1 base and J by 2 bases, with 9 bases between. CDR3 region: CASSPLGESKNIQYF. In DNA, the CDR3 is TGTGCCAGCTCACCACTTGGGGAATCCAAAAACATTCAGTACTTC.

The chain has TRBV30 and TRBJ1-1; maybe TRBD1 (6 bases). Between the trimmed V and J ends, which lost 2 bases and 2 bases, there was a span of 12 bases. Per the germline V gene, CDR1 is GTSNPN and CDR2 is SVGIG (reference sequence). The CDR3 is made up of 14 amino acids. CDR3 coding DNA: TGTGCCTGGAGTTGGAGGGGGGTAAACACTGAAGCTTTCTTT. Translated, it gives CAWSWRGVNTEAFF.

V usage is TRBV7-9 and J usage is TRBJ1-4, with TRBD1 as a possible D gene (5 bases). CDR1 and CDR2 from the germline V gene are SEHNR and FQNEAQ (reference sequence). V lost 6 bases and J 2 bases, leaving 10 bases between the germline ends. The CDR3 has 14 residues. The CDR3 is CASRSGRTNEKLFF. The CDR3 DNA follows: TGTGCCAGCAGATCAGGGAGGACTAATGAAAAACTGTTTTTT.

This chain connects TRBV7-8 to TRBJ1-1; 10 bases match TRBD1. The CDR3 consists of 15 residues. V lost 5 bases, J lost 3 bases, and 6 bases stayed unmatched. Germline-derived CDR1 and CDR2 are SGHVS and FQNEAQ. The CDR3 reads CASSLPGQGDTEAFF. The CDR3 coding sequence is TGTGCCAGCAGCCTACCCGGACAGGGGGACACTGAAGCTTTCTTT.

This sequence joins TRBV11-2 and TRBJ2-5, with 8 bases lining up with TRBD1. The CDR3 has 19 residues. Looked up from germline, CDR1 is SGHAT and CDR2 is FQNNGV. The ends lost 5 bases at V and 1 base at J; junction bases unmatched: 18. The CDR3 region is CASSLNLNLLQGVQETQYF. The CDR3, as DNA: TGTGCCAGCAGCCTGAATCTCAACTTATTACAGGGGGTCCAAGAGACCCAGTACTTC.

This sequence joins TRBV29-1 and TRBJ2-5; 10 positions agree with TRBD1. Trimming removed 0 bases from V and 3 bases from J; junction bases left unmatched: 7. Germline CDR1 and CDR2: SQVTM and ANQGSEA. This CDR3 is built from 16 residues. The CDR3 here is CSVEDVAGTGEETQYF. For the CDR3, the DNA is TGCAGCGTTGAAGACGTAGCCGGGACAGGGGAAGAGACCCAGTACTTC.